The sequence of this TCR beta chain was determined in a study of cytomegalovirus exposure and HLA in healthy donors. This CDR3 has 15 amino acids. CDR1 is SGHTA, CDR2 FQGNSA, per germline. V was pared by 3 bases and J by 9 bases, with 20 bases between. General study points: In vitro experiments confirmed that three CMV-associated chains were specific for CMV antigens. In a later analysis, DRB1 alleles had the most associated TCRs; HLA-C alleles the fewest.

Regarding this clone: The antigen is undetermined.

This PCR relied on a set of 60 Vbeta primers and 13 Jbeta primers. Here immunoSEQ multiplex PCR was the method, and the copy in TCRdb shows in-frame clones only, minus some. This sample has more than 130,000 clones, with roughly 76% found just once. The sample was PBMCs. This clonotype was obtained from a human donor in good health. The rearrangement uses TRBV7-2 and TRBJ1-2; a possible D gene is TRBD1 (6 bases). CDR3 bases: TGTGCCAGCAGCTTGGAGACAGGAGAATCATGGCGCTACACCTTC. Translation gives CASSLETGESWRYTF.